The present T cell receptor (beta chain) was sequenced within a study of radiation and T cells in renal cell carcinoma. This clone came up once. Its antigen is not known. The time point here: blood 2 weeks post-SBRT. Described treatment: 15 Gy SBRT to primary tumor, nephrectomy 4 weeks later. The patient's renal cell carcinoma had clear cell pathology. Overall study results and limits: From baseline, blood top tumor clonotypes peaked at 2 weeks post-radiation.

Data came from immunoSEQ multiplex PCR; TCRdb stores just in-frame clones and leaves some out. The data contain roughly 140,000 clones, 87% of them singletons. The specimen was blood, collected from a patient whose treatment included radiotherapy and nephrectomy. The clonotype comes from a woman aged 45-65 years with renal cell carcinoma.

CDR3 protein: CASSLFRGRDTQYF. As DNA, the CDR3 is TGTGCCAGCAGCTTATTCAGGGGACGGGATACGCAGTATTTT. The gene calls are TRBV7-8 and TRBJ2-3; D possibly corresponds to TRBD1 (6 bases). Trimming took off 2 bases at V and 6 bases at J, with 12 bases between the two ends. This CDR3 is 14 amino acids long. Germline V lookup: CDR1 SGHVS, CDR2 FQNEAQ.